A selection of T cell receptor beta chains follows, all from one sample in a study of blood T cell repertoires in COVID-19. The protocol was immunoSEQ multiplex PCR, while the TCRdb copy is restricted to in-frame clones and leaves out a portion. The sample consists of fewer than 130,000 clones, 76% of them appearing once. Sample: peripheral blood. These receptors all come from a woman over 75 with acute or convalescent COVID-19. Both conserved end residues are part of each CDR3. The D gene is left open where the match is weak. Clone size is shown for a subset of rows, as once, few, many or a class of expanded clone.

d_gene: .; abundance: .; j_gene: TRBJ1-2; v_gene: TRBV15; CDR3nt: TGTGCCACCAGCAGAGAGTACCAGGGCTATGGCTACACCTTC; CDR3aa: CATSREYQGYGYTF
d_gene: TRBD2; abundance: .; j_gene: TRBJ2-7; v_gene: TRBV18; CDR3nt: TGTGCCAGCTCAGACACTAGCGGGGGAAACTACGAGCAGTACTTC; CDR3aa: CASSDTSGGNYEQYF
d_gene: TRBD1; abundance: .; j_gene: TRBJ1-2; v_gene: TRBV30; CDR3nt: TGTGCCTGGAGCCACTTTGGGACAGGGGGCAGTGGCTACACCTTC; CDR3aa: CAWSHFGTGGSGYTF
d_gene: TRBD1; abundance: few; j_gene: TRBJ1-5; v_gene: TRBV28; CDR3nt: TGTGCCAGCAGGCAGGGGGCCCACAATCAGCCCCAGCATTTT; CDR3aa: CASRQGAHNQPQHF
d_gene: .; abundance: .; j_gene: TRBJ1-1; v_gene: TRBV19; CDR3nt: TGTGCCAGTAGCATACTTGGCGACAGGTACACTGAAGCTTTCTTT; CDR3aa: CASSILGDRYTEAFF
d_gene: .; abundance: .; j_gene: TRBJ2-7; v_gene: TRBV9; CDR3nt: TGTGCCAGCAGCGTAGCCCCAGGGCTTCTCAACGAGCAGTACTTC; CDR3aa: CASSVAPGLLNEQYF
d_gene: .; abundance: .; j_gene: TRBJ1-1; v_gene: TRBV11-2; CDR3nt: TGTGCCAGCAGTCTTACAGAGAACACTGAAGCTTTCTTT; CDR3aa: CASSLTENTEAFF
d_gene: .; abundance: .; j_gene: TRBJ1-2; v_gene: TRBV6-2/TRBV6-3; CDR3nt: TGTGCCAGCAGTGTTCGGGACTATGGCTACACCTTC; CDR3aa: CASSVRDYGYTF
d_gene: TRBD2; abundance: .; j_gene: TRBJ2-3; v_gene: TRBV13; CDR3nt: TGTGCCAGCAGCTCAAACCGGGGGGACGACACAGATACGCAGTATTTT; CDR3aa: CASSSNRGDDTDTQYF
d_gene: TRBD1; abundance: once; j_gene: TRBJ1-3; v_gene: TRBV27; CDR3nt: TGTGCCAGCAGTTTATTCGCACAGGGGGGAAACACCATATATTTT; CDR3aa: CASSLFAQGGNTIYF
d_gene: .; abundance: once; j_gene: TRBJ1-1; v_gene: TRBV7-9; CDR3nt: TGTGCCAGCAGCGTTACAGGGAAATACACTGAAGCTTTCTTT; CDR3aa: CASSVTGKYTEAFF
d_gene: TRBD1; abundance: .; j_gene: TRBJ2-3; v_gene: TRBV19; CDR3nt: TGTGCCAGTAGTGACAGGGGGCGAACAGATACGCAGTATTTT; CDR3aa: CASSDRGRTDTQYF
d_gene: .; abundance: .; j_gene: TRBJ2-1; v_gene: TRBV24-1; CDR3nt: TGTGCCACCAGTGACCCGGGCGGGCTATCCTACAATGAGCAGTTCTTC; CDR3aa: CATSDPGGLSYNEQFF
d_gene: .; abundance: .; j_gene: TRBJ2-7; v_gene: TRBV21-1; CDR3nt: TGTGCCAGCAGCATATCCCGGGACTCGACTAGCTCCTACGAGCAGTACTTC; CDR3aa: CASSISRDSTSSYEQYF
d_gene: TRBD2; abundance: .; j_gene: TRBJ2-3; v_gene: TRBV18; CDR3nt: TGTGCCAGCTCCCCAAACCCTAGCGGGGGTGCAGATACGCAGTATTTT; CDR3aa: CASSPNPSGGADTQYF
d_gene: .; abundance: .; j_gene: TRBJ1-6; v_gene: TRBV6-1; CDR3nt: TGTGCCAGCAGTGAGCTGGGTGGAGGTAACGGGTCACCCCTCCACTTT; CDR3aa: CASSELGGGNGSPLHF
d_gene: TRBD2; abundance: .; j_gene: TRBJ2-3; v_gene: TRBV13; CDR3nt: TGTGCCAGCAGCTCGTCCGCCGGGACTAGGAGAGATACGCAGTATTTT; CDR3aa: CASSSSAGTRRDTQYF
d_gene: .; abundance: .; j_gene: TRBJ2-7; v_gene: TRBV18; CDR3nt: TGTGCCAGCTCACCAAGAGATGATAGCTCCTACGAGCAGTACTTC; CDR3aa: CASSPRDDSSYEQYF